Ten or more counts support the clone carrying this T cell receptor (beta chain). The data derive from a study of neurological immune-mediated disorders. TCRdb reanalysed the 5' RACE reads using MiXCR and keeps one entry per CDR3 protein. The table includes around 64,000 distinct CDR3 sequences, 10% to 15% detected once. Sample: PBMCs. This TCR came from a woman aged 60-75 years with HTLV-1-associated myelopathy (HAM/TSP).

The CDR3 nucleotides are TGCGCCAGCAAGACAGCAGGGGGGACCTACGAGCAGTACTTC. Translation gives CASKTAGGTYEQYF. The gene calls are TRBV5-1 and TRBJ2-7; D perhaps matches TRBD1 (7 bases). V lost 6 bases, J lost 2 bases, and 15 bases lay in between. The germline gives CDR1 SGHRS, CDR2 YFSETQ. The CDR3 runs to 14 residues.